This entry concerns a single T cell receptor beta chain. Its antigen is currently unknown. This CDR3 region has 16 residues. Germline V gene sequence: CDR1 SGHTA, CDR2 FQGNSA. This sample is part of a study of T cells expressing NK-cell markers. Overall study context: In the group of eight sequenced donors, seven were HCMV-seropositive and one was seronegative. Study-level results: In a group of about six donors, dominant NKG2C+ clonotypes represented about 1.0-7.5% of CD8+ T cells. These clonotypes, the leaders elsewhere, also led the CD3+CD56-NKG2C+ fraction in a handful of donors.

TCR beta cDNA was made by 5'RACE template switching with UMIs. From the 5' RACE reads, TCRdb lists one entry per CDR3 protein and no DNA. The data show 450,000 to 600,000 distinct CDR3 sequences, and the top ten clones hold roughly 3.4%. The rearrangement uses TRBV7-2 and TRBJ1-5; the D gene TCRdb calls, TRBD1, cannot be checked with no DNA. The clonotype comes from a man aged 18-30 years in good health. The sample taken for sequencing was blood T cells: a sorted CD56 or NKG2C T cell subset, CD4+ or CD8+ T cells, or bulk PBMC T cells (not recorded which). The CDR3 here is CASTGQGVYSNQPQHF.